This TCR beta chain was documented in a study of shared T cell receptors in the human thymus. Profiling relied on immunoSEQ multiplex PCR, and the TCRdb table lists in-frame clones only, not all of them. The sample has about 610,000 clones, approximately 90% seen once; the top ten hold roughly 0.0097%. This CDR3 has 15 residues. Trimming removed 1 base from V and 3 bases from J, with 12 bases in between. Germline CDR1 SGHAT, CDR2 FQNNGV. The data also belong to a second study, concerning human thymus T cells.

This chain uses TRBV11-2 with TRBJ2-5; D unresolved. The sequence derives from a boy younger than two with a congenital heart defect. Material for sequencing was thymocytes. The CDR3 nucleotides read TGTGCCAGCAGCTTAGCACGGTTAACCGAAGAGACCCAGTACTTC. As protein: CASSLARLTEETQYF.